A single sample gave rise to the 10 T cell receptor beta chains below, sequenced in a study of blood T cell repertoires in COVID-19. Sequenced by immunoSEQ multiplex PCR; TCRdb stores in-frame clones only, minus some. Found here are 300,000 to 350,000 clones, approximately 91% of them singletons; the top ten hold under 1.2%. The sequencing sample was made of PBMCs or T cells enriched from blood (not recorded which). The receptors stem from a woman aged 25-40 years who had been exposed to COVID-19.

The V gene is TRBV7-9, the J gene TRBJ2-4; 7 nucleotides line up with TRBD2. CDR3 size: 15 residues. The germline gives CDR1 SEHNR, CDR2 FQNEAQ (reference sequence). V lost 5 bases, J lost 3 bases, and 7 bases stayed unmatched. The CDR3 reads CASSRAGADKNIQYF. The CDR3 DNA follows: TGTGCCAGCAGCCGGGCGGGAGCGGACAAAAACATTCAGTACTTC.

The chain has TRBV15 and TRBJ2-3; D not resolved. CDR3 length: 15 amino acids. V lost 0 bases, J lost 1 base, and 8 bases lay in between. Per the germline V gene, CDR1 is LNHNV and CDR2 is YYDKDF (reference sequence). CDR3 coding DNA: TGTGCCACCAGCAGAGATGCCAGGCGCACAGATACGCAGTATTTT. It specifies CATSRDARRTDTQYF. Variable domain in full (rest from reference TRBV15 and TRBJ2-3): DAMVIQNPRYQVTQFGKPVTLSCSQTLNHNVMYWYQQKSSQAPKLLFHYYDKDFNNEADTPDNFQSRRPNTSFCFLDIRSPGLGDTAMYLCATSRDARRTDTQYFGPGTRLTVL.

This clone occurred once. The V gene is TRBV2, the J gene TRBJ1-1, with D possibly being TRBD1 (6 bases). From germline, CDR1 is SNHLY and CDR2 FYNNEI. CDR3 length: 15 amino acids. V lost 5 bases to trimming and J lost 2 bases, with 15 bases between them. DNA for the CDR3: TGTGCCAGCAGTTTCCGGACAGCCAAAAACACTGAAGCTTTCTTT. Its protein is CASSFRTAKNTEAFF.

The chain combines TRBV7-2 with TRBJ2-5; 13 bases agree with TRBD2. The V segment lost 1 base and the J segment 2 bases; nucleotides outside the gene matches: 4. Germline values: CDR1 SGHTA, CDR2 FQGNSA. The length of the CDR3 is 17 residues. Here the CDR3 reads CASSLERGLAGQETQYF. Written as DNA, the CDR3 is TGTGCCAGCAGCTTAGAAAGGGGACTAGCGGGGCAAGAGACCCAGTACTTC.

The genes are TRBV2 and TRBJ2-7, with D perhaps matching TRBD1 (5 bases). Germline loops: CDR1 SNHLY, CDR2 FYNNEI. There are 15 residues in the CDR3. V was clipped by 1 base and J by 4 bases, with 14 bases between them. CDR3 loop: CASSEGSGQIYEQYF. The CDR3 DNA reads as TGTGCCAGCAGTGAAGGGTCAGGGCAGATTTACGAGCAGTACTTC.

The chain employs TRBV7-9 and TRBJ2-1; weak D call: TRBD2 (6 bases). V shed 5 bases and J shed 5 bases, with 19 bases lying between them. This CDR3 comprises 16 residues. Per the germline V gene, CDR1 is SEHNR and CDR2 is FQNEAQ (reference sequence). The CDR3 DNA reads as TGTGCCAGCAGCCCGGGTAAGGGGAGGTCCGACAATGAGCAGTTCTTC. Encoded protein: CASSPGKGRSDNEQFF.

V is TRBV7-9 and J is TRBJ2-3, with D perhaps matching TRBD1 (6 bases). The length of the CDR3 is 12 residues. The V gene's germline CDR1 is SEHNR and CDR2 FQNEAQ (reference sequence). The ends were cut back, 9 bases at V and 5 bases at J, with 12 bases in the middle. In nucleotides, the CDR3 is TGTGCCAGTAATGGGGGCAAAGATACGCAGTATTTT. As protein: CASNGGKDTQYF.

This chain uses TRBV29-1 with TRBJ2-3; D may be TRBD2 (6 bases). The CDR3 extends over 14 amino acids. V lost 6 bases and J lost 3, with 16 bases in between. The germline V gene encodes CDR1 SQVTM and CDR2 ANQGSEA. The CDR3 DNA reads TGCAGCGTCGTACGTATAGCGGATACAGATACGCAGTATTTT. Residues: CSVVRIADTDTQYF.

The chain carries TRBV9 and TRBJ1-5, with D tentatively TRBD1 (5 bases). This CDR3 spans 15 amino acids. The V gene lost 2 bases and the J gene lost 6 bases, with 15 bases spanning the gap. In germline, CDR1 is SGDLS, CDR2 YYNGEE. CDR3 loop: CASSVRRVRGQPQHF. The CDR3 DNA is TGTGCCAGCAGCGTTCGGAGGGTTAGGGGTCAGCCCCAGCATTTT.

The chain joins TRBV11-3 to TRBJ2-7, with TRBD2 as a possible D gene (6 bases). The CDR3 loop spans 17 amino acids. V was trimmed by 3 bases and J by 0 bases, leaving 18 bases between them. Germline values: CDR1 SGHNT, CDR2 YENEEA. CDR3 in DNA: TGTGCCAGCAGCTTTGGCGGACTACCCCTAAACTCCTACGAGCAGTACTTC. This gives the protein CASSFGGLPLNSYEQYF.